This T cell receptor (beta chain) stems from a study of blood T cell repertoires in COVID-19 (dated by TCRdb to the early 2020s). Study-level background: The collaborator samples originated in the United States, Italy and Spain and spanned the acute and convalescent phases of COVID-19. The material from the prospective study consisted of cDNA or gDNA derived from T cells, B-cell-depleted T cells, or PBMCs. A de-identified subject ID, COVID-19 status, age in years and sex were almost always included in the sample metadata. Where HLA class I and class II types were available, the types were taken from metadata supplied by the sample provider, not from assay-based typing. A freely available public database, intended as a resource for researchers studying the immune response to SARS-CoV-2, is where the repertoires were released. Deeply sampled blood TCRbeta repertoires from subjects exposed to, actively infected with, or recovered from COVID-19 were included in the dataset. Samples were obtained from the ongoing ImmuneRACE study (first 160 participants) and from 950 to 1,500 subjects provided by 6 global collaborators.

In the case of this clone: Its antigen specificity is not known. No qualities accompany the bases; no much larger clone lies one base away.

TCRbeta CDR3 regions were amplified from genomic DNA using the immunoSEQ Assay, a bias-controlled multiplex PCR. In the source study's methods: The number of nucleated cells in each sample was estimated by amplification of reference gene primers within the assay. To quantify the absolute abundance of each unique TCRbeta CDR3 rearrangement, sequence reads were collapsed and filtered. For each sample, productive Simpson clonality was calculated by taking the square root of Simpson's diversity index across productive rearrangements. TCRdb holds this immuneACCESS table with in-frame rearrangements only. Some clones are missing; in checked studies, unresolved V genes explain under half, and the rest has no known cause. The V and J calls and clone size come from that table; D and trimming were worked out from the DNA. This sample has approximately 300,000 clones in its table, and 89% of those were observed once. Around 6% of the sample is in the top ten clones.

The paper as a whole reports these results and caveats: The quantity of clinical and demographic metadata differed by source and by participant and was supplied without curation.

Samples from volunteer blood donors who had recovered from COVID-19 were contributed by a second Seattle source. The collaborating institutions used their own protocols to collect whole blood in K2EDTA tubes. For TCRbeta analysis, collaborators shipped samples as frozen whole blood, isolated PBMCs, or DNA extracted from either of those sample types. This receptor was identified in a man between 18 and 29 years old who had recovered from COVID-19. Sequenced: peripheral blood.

CDR3 region: CASSPLSRNSPLHF. The bases are TGTGCCAGTAGCCCCCTGTCACGGAATTCACCCCTCCACTTT. In this chain, TRBV19 is recombined with TRBJ1-6; no D segment can be confidently identified. Counted from cysteine to phenylalanine, this CDR3 has 14 amino acids. CDR3 DNA is the only sequence kept; it has 42 bases, read in frame from the first base. Deletion took 6 bases off V and 7 bases off J, with a span of 13 bases between the germline ends. CDR1 and CDR2 (LNHDA, SQIVND) derive from the germline V gene (reference sequence).